The sequence of this TCR beta chain was determined in a study of blood T cell repertoires in COVID-19. As handled by the study authors: Reference gene primer amplification yielded estimated nucleated cell counts. Clones were read by immunoSEQ multiplex PCR, and TCRdb kept only the in-frame ones, dropping some. For V, J and clone size, that table is used; D and trimming come from the DNA. The sample includes about 200,000 clones, around four fifths of them seen just once. The germline gives CDR1 LNHDA, CDR2 SQIVND (reference sequence). Unmatched junction bases numbered 6, after V lost 7 bases and J lost 4 bases. This CDR3 has 13 residues.

This sequence joins TRBV19 and TRBJ1-2, with 7 bases fitting TRBD1. The receptor was isolated from a man aged 55-75 years with COVID-19, enrolled during active disease. The sample consisted of peripheral blood. The CDR3 spells CASMRGQSYGYTF. In DNA, the CDR3 is TGTGCCAGTATGAGGGGACAGAGCTATGGCTACACCTTC. The variable domain in full, with the rest retrieved from reference TRBV19 and TRBJ1-2, is DGGITQSPKYLFRKEGQNVTLSCEQNLNHDAMYWYRQDPGQGLRLIYYSQIVNDFQKGDIAEGYSVSREKKESFPLTVTSAQKNPTAFYLCASMRGQSYGYTFGSGTRLTVV.